Following are 29 T cell receptor beta chains from one sample sequenced in a study of shared clonotypes between healthy human individuals. Sequenced by immunoSEQ multiplex PCR; TCRdb stores in-frame clones only, minus some. The sample consists of fewer than 850,000 clones, about nine tenths of them appearing once. What was sequenced was memory CD8+ T cells from PBMCs. Subset indicated: CD45RO+ cells pooled with CCR7-negative TemRA cells. The receptors originated from a man younger than 30 in good health. Some clones in this sample may be carry-over from other donors' samples.

This chain connects TRBV27 to TRBJ2-1, with unresolved D. This CDR3 region has 13 residues. CDR1 is MNHEY, CDR2 SMNVEV, per germline (reference sequence). Trimming took 1 base from V and 8 from J, leaving 9 bases between them. The CDR3, as DNA: TGTGCCAGCAGTTTATTCCCCACATATGAGCAGTTCTTC. It translates to CASSLFPTYEQFF.

The chain has TRBV14 and TRBJ2-3, with D perhaps given as TRBD1 or TRBD2 (5 bases each). V was clipped by 5 bases and J by 6 bases, with 15 bases between them. This CDR3 is 14 amino acids long. The V gene's germline CDR1 is SGHDN and CDR2 FVKESK. In DNA, the CDR3 is TGTGCCAGCAGCTACCGGGACGGCGGGGATACGCAGTATTTT. Translating it yields CASSYRDGGDTQYF.

This clone was seen only once. The rearrangement links TRBV7-3 to TRBJ2-5; maybe TRBD1 (5 bases). Trimming stripped 4 bases from V and 3 bases from J, with 21 bases between. Germline CDR1 SGHTA, CDR2 FQGTGA. The CDR3 has 17 residues. CDR3: CASSSIPGLGMKETQYF. The CDR3 DNA is TGTGCCAGCAGCTCCATACCAGGGCTGGGTATGAAAGAGACCCAGTACTTC.

The chain has TRBV2 and TRBJ2-7; 14 nucleotides agree with TRBD2. The germline CDR1 and CDR2 sequences are SNHLY and FYNNEI. There are 18 residues in the CDR3. After removal of 0 bases from V and 3 bases from J, the junction contained 7 bases not matched to a gene. CDR3 DNA: TGTGCCAGCAGTGAAGCGCTGGGACTAGCGGGAGACTACTACGAGCAGTACTTC. It yields the protein CASSEALGLAGDYYEQYF.

This clone occurred once. This chain's CDR3 is CASSRTSGLTYNEQFF. CDR3 nucleotides: TGTGCCAGTAGTAGGACTAGCGGACTTACCTACAATGAGCAGTTCTTC. This sequence joins TRBV19 and TRBJ2-1, with 10 nucleotides matching TRBD2. V lost 4 bases and J lost 2; bases outside the gene matches: 5. The CDR3 has 16 residues. Germline CDR1 is LNHDA and CDR2 is SQIVND (reference sequence). Combining the CDR3 with reference TRBV19 and TRBJ2-1 gives the whole variable domain DGGITQSPKYLFRKEGQNVTLSCEQNLNHDAMYWYRQDPGQGLRLIYYSQIVNDFQKGDIAEGYSVSREKKESFPLTVTSAQKNPTAFYLCASSRTSGLTYNEQFFGPGTRLTVL.

The chain links TRBV7-3 to TRBJ2-3; 8 bases line up with TRBD2. This CDR3 region has 15 residues. Per the germline V gene, CDR1 is SGHTA and CDR2 is FQGTGA. V was pared by 2 bases and J by 1 base, with 2 bases of the junction left unmatched. CDR3 coding DNA: TGTGCCAGCAGCTTAGAAGCGGGGGGCACAGATACGCAGTATTTT. Translating it yields CASSLEAGGTDTQYF.

V and J are TRBV7-2 and TRBJ2-1, with D unclear. The CDR3 sequence is 12 residues long. Germline CDR1 SGHTA, CDR2 FQGNSA. Trimming cost V 5 bases and J 12 bases, with 14 bases left between them. CDR3 nucleotides: TGTGCCAGCAGCCCAAGGTCCCTGGGGCAGTTCTTC. Translated, it gives CASSPRSLGQFF.

This clone was counted only a few times. The genes are TRBV28 and TRBJ1-5; 10 bases align to TRBD1. Germline trimming cut 5 bases from V and 12 bases from J; bases unmatched to any gene: 13. Germline assignment: CDR1 MDHEN and CDR2 SYDVKM. The CDR3 has 15 residues. CDR3 amino acids: CASSQGQGFYVLQHF. The CDR3 nucleotides are TGTGCCAGCAGTCAGGGACAGGGGTTTTATGTTCTCCAGCATTTT.

The sample holds one count of this clone. Other DNA sequences from this sample encode an identical CDR3 as well. The chain joins TRBV5-6 to TRBJ1-1; D remains ambiguous. CDR1 is SGHDT and CDR2 is YYEEEE in the germline V gene. The CDR3 loop spans 14 amino acids. V lost 0 bases, J lost 4 bases, and 10 bases lay in between. The CDR3 loop is CASSLGGRRTEAFF. DNA of the CDR3: TGTGCCAGCAGCTTGGGTGGGAGGCGCACTGAAGCTTTCTTT.

The chain recombines TRBV30 with TRBJ2-2; unclear D gene. The CDR3 spans 12 residues. V was trimmed by 5 bases and J by 6 bases, leaving 10 bases between them. CDR1 and CDR2 from the germline V gene are GTSNPN and SVGIG (reference sequence). CDR3 bases: TGTGCCTGGGACCGTAGTCCCGGGGAGCTGTTTTTT. Amino acid sequence: CAWDRSPGELFF.

The chain couples TRBV4-1 to TRBJ1-1, with 7 bases aligning to TRBD1. Germline V gene data show CDR1 as MGHRA and CDR2 as YSYEKL. V lost 5 bases to trimming and J lost 5 bases; unmatched junction nucleotides: 11. CDR3 length: 15 residues. CDR3: CASSAGPGTATEAFF. In DNA, the CDR3 is TGCGCCAGCAGCGCAGGGCCCGGGACAGCAACTGAAGCTTTCTTT.

The chain links TRBV11-2 to TRBJ1-1; D is unresolved. Germline CDR1 SGHAT, CDR2 FQNNGV. The CDR3 length is 13 residues. V was trimmed by 6 bases and J by 1 base, leaving 9 bases between them. CDR3 nucleotides: TGTGCCAGCAGACCTCTTTGGAACACTGAAGCTTTCTTT. Encoded protein: CASRPLWNTEAFF.

The V call is TRBV15, the J call TRBJ2-5; D is undetermined. With the DNA end fitting TRBJ2-7 better, the J assignment may be wrong. Germline V gene data show CDR1 as LNHNV and CDR2 as YYDKDF (reference sequence). The CDR3 is 14 residues long. The CDR3 DNA reads as TGTGCCACCAGCAGAGAAAGGCAGTCCTACGAGCAGTACTTC. Translation gives CATSRERQSYEQYF.

The rearrangement joins TRBV29-1 to TRBJ2-3; 11 bases line up with TRBD2. Losses at the gene ends were 5 bases for V and 4 bases for J; bases not matched to a gene: 8. CDR1 is SQVTM, CDR2 ANQGSEA, per germline. There are 15 residues in the CDR3. CDR3 nucleotide sequence: TGCAGCGTTCTAGCGGGAGGCCCCCCGGCAGATACGCAGTATTTT. This codes for CSVLAGGPPADTQYF.

This chain joins TRBV7-9 and TRBJ2-7, with a possible D match to TRBD2 (5 bases). With 5 bases removed from V and 2 bases from J, the gap between germline ends came to 10 bases. The CDR3 length is 13 residues. Germline V CDR1 and CDR2: SEHNR, FQNEAQ (reference sequence). The DNA of the CDR3 is TGTGCCAGCAGCCCGGGATGGGCCTACGAGCAGTACTTC. Encoded protein: CASSPGWAYEQYF. The whole variable domain, remainder taken from reference TRBV7-9 and TRBJ2-7, is DTGVSQNPRHKITKRGQNVTFRCDPISEHNRLYWYRQTLGQGPEFLTYFQNEAQLEKSRLLSDRFSAERPKGSFSTLEIQRTEQGDSAMYLCASSPGWAYEQYFGPGTRLTVT.

This rearrangement joins TRBV7-2 to TRBJ2-7; 10 positions match TRBD2. Germline trimming cut 6 bases from V and 3 bases from J; bases unmatched to any gene: 5. The CDR3 loop spans 14 amino acids. Germline V lookup: CDR1 SGHTA, CDR2 FQGNSA. DNA of the CDR3: TGTGCCAGCAGTAGACTAGCGGGCCTCTACGAGCAGTACTTC. Protein: CASSRLAGLYEQYF.

As for this clone: This sample also contains other DNA sequences that code for the same CDR3. V is TRBV28 and J is TRBJ2-7; a weak D match, TRBD2 (6 bases). The CDR3 totals 14 residues. V lost 2 bases to trimming and J lost 0 bases, with 8 bases between them. The V gene's germline CDR1 is MDHEN and CDR2 SYDVKM. The chain's CDR3 is CASSLSGRSYEQYF. The CDR3 coding sequence is TGTGCCAGCAGTTTAAGCGGGCGCTCCTACGAGCAGTACTTC.

The rearrangement joins TRBV28 to TRBJ1-2; tentatively, D is TRBD1 (5 bases). Trimming removed 2 bases from V and 4 bases from J, with 11 bases in between. Germline V gene data show CDR1 as MDHEN and CDR2 as SYDVKM. The CDR3 length is 14 residues. Here the CDR3 reads CASSLRGIGYGYTF. CDR3 bases: TGTGCCAGCAGTTTACGGGGCATCGGCTATGGCTACACCTTC.

The V call is TRBV19, the J call TRBJ2-3; 8 bases are shared with TRBD1. The CDR3 covers 13 residues. The V segment lost 8 bases and the J segment 5 bases; nucleotides outside the gene matches: 6. Germline loops: CDR1 LNHDA, CDR2 SQIVND (reference sequence). The CDR3 DNA sequence: TGTGCCAGTCAGGACAGGGTAGAAGATACGCAGTATTTT. It specifies CASQDRVEDTQYF.

This clone was seen repeatedly, ten times or more. The gene calls are TRBV7-9 and TRBJ2-7; 7 nucleotides align to TRBD2. CDR3 size: 15 residues. Germline V gene lookup returns CDR1 SEHNR and CDR2 FQNEAQ (reference sequence). The trim removed 2 bases at V and 2 bases at J, leaving 6 bases unmatched. CDR3 nucleotide sequence: TGTGCCAGCAGCTTACTAGCGGAAAAACCCTACGAGCAGTACTTC. The encoded protein is CASSLLAEKPYEQYF.

This clone is medium-sized. The rearrangement links TRBV25-1 to TRBJ1-1; D is possibly TRBD1 (5 bases). Germline assignment: CDR1 MGHDK and CDR2 SYGVNS. V was pared by 2 bases and J by 5 bases, with 12 bases between. The CDR3 is 14 residues long. For the CDR3, the DNA is TGTGCCAGCAGTGAACATGGCAGGGTAACTGAAGCTTTCTTT. Translating it yields CASSEHGRVTEAFF.

This clone was picked up one time. The chain employs TRBV10-3 and TRBJ1-5, with 8 bases lining up with TRBD1. Losses at the gene ends were 5 bases for V and 2 bases for J; bases not matched to a gene: 8. Germline V gene lookup returns CDR1 ENHRY and CDR2 SYGVKD. This CDR3 is built from 16 residues. CDR3 in amino acids: CAISNPDREGNQPQHF. The CDR3 region has the DNA TGTGCCATCAGTAATCCGGACAGGGAGGGCAATCAGCCCCAGCATTTT.

In this sample, this clone turned up once. The rearrangement links TRBV14 to TRBJ1-1; weak D call: TRBD1 (5 bases). Trimming shortened V by 2 bases and J by 5 bases, and 21 bases separated the two germline ends. There are 17 residues in the CDR3. Germline V CDR1 and CDR2: SGHDN, FVKESK. The CDR3 DNA reads as TGTGCCAGCAGCCAATTAGCGGGTTTGGGGGTTGGGACTGAAGCTTTCTTT. The encoded protein is CASSQLAGLGVGTEAFF.

This clone has more than one count but fewer than ten. The V call is TRBV29-1, the J call TRBJ1-1; D gene ambiguous. Per germline, CDR1 SQVTM and CDR2 ANQGSEA. The CDR3 loop spans 12 amino acids. Trimming shortened V by 1 base and J by 4 bases, and 7 bases separated the two germline ends. This chain's CDR3 is CSVEAVPTEAFF. The CDR3 nucleotides are TGCAGCGTTGAAGCCGTCCCCACTGAAGCTTTCTTT.

The CDR3 is CASSPLGPDTQYF. The CDR3 coding sequence is TGTGCCAGCAGCCCCCTCGGCCCAGATACGCAGTATTTT. The rearrangement links TRBV7-3 to TRBJ2-3, with D unclear. The V and J ends lost 5 bases and 4 bases respectively, with 10 bases between them. The CDR3 spans 13 residues. CDR1 is SGHTA, CDR2 FQGTGA, per germline.

The gene calls are TRBV27 and TRBJ2-7, with 8 bases matching TRBD2. Germline-derived CDR1 and CDR2 are MNHEY and SMNVEV (reference sequence). With V trimmed by 3 bases and J by 0 bases, 7 bases remained unmatched. CDR3 length: 16 residues. DNA for the CDR3: TGTGCCAGCAGTTTCCTCCCCAGCGGGAGCTCCTACGAGCAGTACTTC. The encoded protein is CASSFLPSGSSYEQYF.

The rearrangement links TRBV27 to TRBJ2-6; TRBD2 is a possible D gene (5 bases). This CDR3 region has 16 residues. Germline V gene sequence: CDR1 MNHEY, CDR2 SMNVEV (reference sequence). Trimming left V 3 bases short and J 3 bases short, with 12 bases between. The CDR3 region has the DNA TGTGCCAGCAGTTTGGGAGAGGGCTATGGGGCCAACGTCCTGACTTTC. Residues: CASSLGEGYGANVLTF. Together with reference TRBV27 and TRBJ2-6, the CDR3 gives the full variable domain: EAQVTQNPRYLITVTGKKLTVTCSQNMNHEYMSWYRQDPGLGLRQIYYSMNVEVTDKGDVPEGYKVSRKEKRNFPLILESPSPNQTSLYFCASSLGEGYGANVLTFGAGSRLTVL.

This chain joins TRBV4-3 and TRBJ2-7; D ambiguous. The ends were cut back, 2 bases at V and 4 bases at J, with 12 bases in the middle. CDR3 length: 14 amino acids. Germline V lookup: CDR1 LGHNA, CDR2 YSLEER. CDR3 nucleotide sequence: TGCGCCAGCAGCCAATACGCACAGACTTACGAGCAGTACTTC. Translating gives CASSQYAQTYEQYF.

The V and J genes are TRBV7-9 and TRBJ2-3; the match to TRBD2 covers 7 bases. J gave up 4 bases and V 4 bases, and 8 bases lay outside the gene matches. CDR3 size: 15 residues. Germline CDR1 and CDR2: SEHNR and FQNEAQ (reference sequence). CDR3 in amino acids: CASSSPAGEADTQYF. The CDR3 region has the DNA TGTGCCAGCAGCTCCCCTGCGGGAGAGGCAGATACGCAGTATTTT.